A single sample gave rise to the 19 T cell receptor beta chains below, sequenced in a study of molecular identifiers for immune sequencing clone quantification. In TCRdb, the PCR reads were re-called with MiXCR into one record per CDR3 protein. The sample lists just under 65,000 distinct CDR3 sequences, roughly 17% seen once, with 1.5% in the top ten. The sample was naive CD8+ T cells from blood, with Jurkat cell RNA spiked in. The subset is: FACS-sorted CD8+CD4-CCR7+CD45RA+ naive T cells. These receptors all stem from a human donor in good health. Some libraries in this study had Jurkat cell RNA spiked in.

This clonotype appeared many times. The chain links TRBV2 to TRBJ1-6; TRBD1 aligns across 11 bases. The trim removed 10 bases at V and 7 bases at J, leaving 3 bases unmatched. The CDR3 has 13 residues. Germline assignment: CDR1 SNHLY and CDR2 FYNNEI. The CDR3 reads CANGQGANSPLHF. The CDR3 coding sequence is TGTGCCAACGGACAGGGGGCGAATTCACCCCTCCACTTT.

The chain links TRBV2 to TRBJ1-2, with D perhaps TRBD1 (5 bases). The germline gives CDR1 SNHLY, CDR2 FYNNEI. This CDR3 has 13 amino acids. V gave up 11 bases and J gave up 3 bases, with 16 bases separating them. CDR3 loop: CASQQVGDYGYTF. The CDR3 nucleotides read TGTGCCTCACAACAGGTGGGAGACTATGGCTACACCTTC.

This clonotype was seen repeatedly, ten times or more. The chain carries TRBV29-1 and TRBJ1-1; D possibly corresponds to TRBD1 (5 bases). Germline values: CDR1 SQVTM, CDR2 ANQGSEA. V lost 6 bases to trimming and J lost 6 bases, with 29 bases between them. This CDR3 is built from 17 residues. CDR3 residues: CSVPPGELGLGVAEAFF. CDR3 nucleotides: TGCAGCGTCCCCCCCGGGGAGTTGGGCTTGGGGGTCGCTGAAGCTTTCTTT.

As concerns this clonotype: Since a much larger clone is just one base distant, this may be a read error. CDR3 nucleotides: TGTGCCAGCAGCCCATCGGGGGGGTGCGAGCAGTACTTC. Its protein product is CASSPSGGCEQYF. This sequence joins TRBV28 and TRBJ2-7; the match to TRBD2 covers 8 bases. V dropped 6 bases and J dropped 6; count of bases not matched to a gene: 7. Germline lookup yields CDR1 MDHEN and CDR2 SYDVKM. The CDR3 is 13 amino acids.

This clonotype was picked up many times. J is TRBJ2-1 and V is TRBV11-2, with D maybe TRBD2 (5 bases). The germline gives CDR1 SGHAT, CDR2 FQNNGV. This CDR3 spans 15 amino acids. V was shortened by 3 bases and J by 0 bases, with 9 bases between the two germline ends. The CDR3: CASSLEDSSYNEQFF. The CDR3 region has the DNA TGTGCCAGCAGCTTGGAGGATAGCTCCTACAATGAGCAGTTCTTC.

This clonotype came up many times. This chain uses TRBV12-3 or TRBV12-4 with TRBJ2-7; 10 bases are a match to TRBD2. J gave up 2 bases and V 6 bases, and 10 bases lay outside the gene matches. The CDR3 covers 16 residues. Here the CDR3 DNA reads TGTGCCAGCAGCCCCCCACTAGCGGGGTACCCCTACGAGCAGTACTTC. Translating gives CASSPPLAGYPYEQYF.

This clonotype has ten or more counts. The rearrangement uses TRBV10-1 and TRBJ2-3; TRBD2 matches at 14 bases. There are 20 residues in the CDR3. Germline V lookup: CDR1 WNHNN, CDR2 SYGVQD (reference sequence). V shed 3 bases and J 2 bases; nucleotides not matched to a gene: 13. CDR3 sequence reads: CASSEWKLGLAGGLTDTQYF. The CDR3 nucleotides are TGCGCCAGCAGTGAATGGAAACTCGGACTAGCGGGAGGCCTCACAGATACGCAGTATTTT.

The table lists this clonotype with a few counts. This chain links TRBV11-2 with TRBJ2-7; D perhaps matches TRBD1 (6 bases). This CDR3 spans 13 amino acids. V lost 4 bases, J lost 3 bases, and 10 bases lay in between. Germline V gene lookup returns CDR1 SGHAT and CDR2 FQNNGV. Written as DNA, the CDR3 is TGTGCCAGCAGCTGGGGGCTAAACTACGAGCAGTACTTC. Its translation is CASSWGLNYEQYF.

This clonotype came up many times. V is TRBV14 and J is TRBJ2-3; TRBD2 is a possible D gene (6 bases). The CDR3 runs to 16 residues. The germline gives CDR1 SGHDN, CDR2 FVKESK. Trimming removed 0 bases from V and 2 bases from J, with 12 bases in between. The DNA for the CDR3 is TGTGCCAGCAGCCAAGACCGGGAGATGGTCACAGATACGCAGTATTTT. This gives the protein CASSQDREMVTDTQYF.

This clonotype was seen ten or more times. The rearrangement uses TRBV30 and TRBJ1-1, with D perhaps TRBD1 (6 bases). From germline, CDR1 is GTSNPN and CDR2 SVGIG (reference sequence). This CDR3 is built from 13 residues. The V and J ends lost 2 bases and 7 bases respectively, with 14 bases between them. The CDR3: CAWSFPGVSEAFF. In DNA, the CDR3 is TGTGCCTGGAGTTTTCCAGGGGTGAGTGAAGCTTTCTTT.

In this sample, this clonotype turned up many times. The chain couples TRBV5-6 to TRBJ1-1, with D perhaps matching TRBD1 (6 bases). The ends were cut back, 0 bases at V and 7 bases at J, with 19 bases in the middle. CDR3 length equals 16 residues. Germline V gene lookup returns CDR1 SGHDT and CDR2 YYEEEE. CDR3 DNA sequence: TGTGCCAGCAGCTTGGGGTTTTTGGGGGGGCCCGATGAAGCTTTCTTT. Protein product: CASSLGFLGGPDEAFF.

This clonotype has just a few counts. This chain links TRBV7-6 with TRBJ2-5, with 9 bases identical to TRBD2. The CDR3 is 17 amino acids. J lost 4 bases, V lost 1 base, and 10 bases had no gene match. The germline V gene encodes CDR1 SGHVS and CDR2 FNYEAQ. The CDR3 protein is CASSLGDSGRDSETQYF. Written as DNA, the CDR3 is TGTGCCAGCAGCTTAGGCGATAGCGGGAGAGATTCAGAGACCCAGTACTTC.

This clonotype was recorded at least ten times. One end of the junction fails to match germline, which may point to a read error. V and J are TRBV6-2 or TRBV6-3 and TRBJ2-7, with TRBD2 identical over 10 bases. This CDR3 is built from 13 residues. Germline CDR1 reads MNHEY; CDR2 reads SVGEGT. The CDR3 region is CASSSGTSVLRVF. CDR3 bases: TGTGCCAGCAGTTCCGGGACTAGCGTGCTACGTGTTTTC.

This clonotype was picked up a small number of times. V gene TRBV20-1 combines with J gene TRBJ2-4; D is undetermined. This CDR3 has 11 residues. Germline CDR1 is DFQATT and CDR2 is SNEGSKA (reference sequence). The V end was cut by 6 bases, the J end by 5 bases, with 8 bases between. This chain's CDR3 is CSADGENIQYF. The CDR3 DNA sequence: TGCAGTGCAGACGGCGAAAACATTCAGTACTTC.

The chain joins TRBV7-3 to TRBJ2-3, with a possible D match to TRBD1 (6 bases). Trimming left V 4 bases short and J 6 bases short, with 14 bases between. Germline CDR1 is SGHTA and CDR2 is FQGTGA. The length of the CDR3 is 14 residues. The CDR3 reads CASSSGTLGDTQYF. The CDR3 DNA reads TGTGCCAGCAGCTCCGGGACACTAGGGGATACGCAGTATTTT.

This clonotype was picked up many times. The J gene is TRBJ1-1, the V gene TRBV4-1; no reliable D call. Trimming shortened V by 0 bases and J by 2 bases, and 7 bases separated the two germline ends. CDR1 is MGHRA and CDR2 is YSYEKL in the germline V gene. This CDR3 has 14 amino acids. For the CDR3, the DNA is TGCGCCAGCAGCCAAGATGGCAGTAACACTGAAGCTTTCTTT. Amino acid sequence: CASSQDGSNTEAFF.

This clonotype was seen repeatedly, ten times or more. The chain links TRBV6-6 to TRBJ1-5; D remains unclear. Germline CDR1 reads MNHNY; CDR2 reads SVGAGI (reference sequence). This CDR3 is 14 amino acids long. V lost 7 bases, J lost 5 bases, and 15 bases lay in between. The CDR3 DNA reads TGTGCCAGCACTCAAACGGTGGGGTATCAGCCCCAGCATTTT. The encoded protein is CASTQTVGYQPQHF.

The table lists this clonotype with a few counts. A much larger clone differs from this one at a single base, so this may be a read error. The chain is built from TRBV12-3 or TRBV12-4 and TRBJ2-4; D is possibly TRBD2 (6 bases). The CDR3 has 13 residues. V was trimmed by 11 bases and J by 3 bases, leaving 14 bases between them. The CDR3 region is CAAGRTNKNIQYF. The CDR3 DNA is TGTGCCGCCGGTAGGACTAACAAAAACATTCAGTACTTC.

The rearrangement joins TRBV12-5 to TRBJ1-2; D is unclear. Between the trimmed V and J ends, which lost 1 base and 8 bases, there was a span of 17 bases. The CDR3 totals 15 residues. In germline, CDR1 is LGHNT, CDR2 FRNRAP. CDR3 sequence reads: CASGLAIGPPDGYTF. The CDR3 DNA reads as TGTGCTAGTGGTTTGGCTATTGGACCCCCCGACGGCTACACCTTC.